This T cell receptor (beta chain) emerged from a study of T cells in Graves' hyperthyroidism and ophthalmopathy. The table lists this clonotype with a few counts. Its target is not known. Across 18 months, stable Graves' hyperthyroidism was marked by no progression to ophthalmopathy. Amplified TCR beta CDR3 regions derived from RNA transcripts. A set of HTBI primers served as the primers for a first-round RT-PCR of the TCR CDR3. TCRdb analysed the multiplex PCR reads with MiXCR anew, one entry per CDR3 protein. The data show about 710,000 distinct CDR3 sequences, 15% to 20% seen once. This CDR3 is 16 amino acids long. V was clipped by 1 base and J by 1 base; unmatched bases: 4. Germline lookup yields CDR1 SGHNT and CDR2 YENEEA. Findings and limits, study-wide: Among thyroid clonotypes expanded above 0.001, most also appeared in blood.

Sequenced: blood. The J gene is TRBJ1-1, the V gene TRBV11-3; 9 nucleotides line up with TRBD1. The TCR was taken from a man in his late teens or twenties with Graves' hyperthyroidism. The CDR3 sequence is CASSLGGTGSNTEAFF. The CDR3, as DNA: TGTGCCAGCAGCTTAGGAGGGACAGGGTCGAACACTGAAGCTTTCTTT.